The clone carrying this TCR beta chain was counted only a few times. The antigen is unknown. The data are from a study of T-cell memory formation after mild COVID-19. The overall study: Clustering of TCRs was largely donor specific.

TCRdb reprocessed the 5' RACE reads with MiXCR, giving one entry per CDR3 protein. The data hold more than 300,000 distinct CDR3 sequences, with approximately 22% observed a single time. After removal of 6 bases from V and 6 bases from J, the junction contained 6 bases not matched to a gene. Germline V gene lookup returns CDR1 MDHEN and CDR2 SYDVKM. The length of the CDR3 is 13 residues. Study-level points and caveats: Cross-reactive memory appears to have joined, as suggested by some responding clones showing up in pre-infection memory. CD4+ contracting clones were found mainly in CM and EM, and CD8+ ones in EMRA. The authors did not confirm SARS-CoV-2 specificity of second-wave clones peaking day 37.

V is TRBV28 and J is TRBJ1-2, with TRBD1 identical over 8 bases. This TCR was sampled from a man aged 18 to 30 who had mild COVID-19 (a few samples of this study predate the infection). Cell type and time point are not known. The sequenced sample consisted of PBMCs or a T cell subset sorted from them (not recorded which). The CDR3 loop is CASSWTGRNGYTF. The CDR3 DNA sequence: TGTGCCAGCAGCTGGACAGGGAGGAATGGCTACACCTTC.